This T cell receptor (beta chain) originates from a study of coeliac disease. The protocol was immunoSEQ multiplex PCR, while the TCRdb copy is restricted to in-frame clones and leaves out a portion. The repertoire includes 7,500 to 9,500 clones, roughly two thirds of them detected once, and around 20% sits in the top ten. Germline V gene data show CDR1 as LNHDA and CDR2 as SQIVND (reference sequence). This CDR3 spans 15 amino acids. The V gene lost 1 base and the J gene lost 4 bases, with 11 bases spanning the gap. The genes are TRBV19 and TRBJ2-1; possible D gene TRBD1, 5 bases. Sequenced sample: lamina propria lymphocytes from the gut. This receptor was identified in a woman in her sixties or seventies with celiac disease. CDR3 nucleotides: TGTGCCAGTAGTATAGTCCTCGACAGATACAATGAGCAGTTCTTC. Encoded protein: CASSIVLDRYNEQFF.